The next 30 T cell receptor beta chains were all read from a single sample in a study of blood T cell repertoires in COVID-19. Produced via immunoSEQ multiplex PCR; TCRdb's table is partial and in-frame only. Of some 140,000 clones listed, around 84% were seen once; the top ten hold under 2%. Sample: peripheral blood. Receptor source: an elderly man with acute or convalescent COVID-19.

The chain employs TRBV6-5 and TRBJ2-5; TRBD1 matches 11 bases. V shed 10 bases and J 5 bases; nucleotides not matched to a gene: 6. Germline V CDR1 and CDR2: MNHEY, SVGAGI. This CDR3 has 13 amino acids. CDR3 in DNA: TGTGCCATCCGGACAGGGGGCCCGGAGACCCAGTACTTC. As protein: CAIRTGGPETQYF.

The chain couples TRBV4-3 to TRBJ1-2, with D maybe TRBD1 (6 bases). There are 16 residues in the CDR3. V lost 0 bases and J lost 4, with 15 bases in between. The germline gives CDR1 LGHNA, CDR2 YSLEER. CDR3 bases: TGCGCCAGCAGCCAAGAAGCGGGGGGCTATGTCTATGGCTACACCTTC. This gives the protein CASSQEAGGYVYGYTF.

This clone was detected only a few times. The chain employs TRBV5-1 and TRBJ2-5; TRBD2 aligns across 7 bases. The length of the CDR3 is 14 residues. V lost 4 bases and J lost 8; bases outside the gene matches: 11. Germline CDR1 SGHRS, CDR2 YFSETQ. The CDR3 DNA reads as TGCGCCAGCAGCACCCCGGGAGGCGAAAAAACCCAGTACTTC. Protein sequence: CASSTPGGEKTQYF.

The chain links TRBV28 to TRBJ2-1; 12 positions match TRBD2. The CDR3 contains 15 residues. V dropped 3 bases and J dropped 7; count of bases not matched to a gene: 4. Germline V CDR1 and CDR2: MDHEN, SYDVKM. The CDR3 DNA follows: TGTGCCAGCAGTTTGACTAGCGGGGGCTGGAATGAGCAGTTCTTC. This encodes CASSLTSGGWNEQFF.

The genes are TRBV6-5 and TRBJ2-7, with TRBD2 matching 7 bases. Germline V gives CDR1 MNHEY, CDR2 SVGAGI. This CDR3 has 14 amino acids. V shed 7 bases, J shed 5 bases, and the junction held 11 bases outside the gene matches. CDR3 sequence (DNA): TGTGCCAGCAACAATCTGGGAGGGGTCGACGAGCAGTACTTC. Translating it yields CASNNLGGVDEQYF.

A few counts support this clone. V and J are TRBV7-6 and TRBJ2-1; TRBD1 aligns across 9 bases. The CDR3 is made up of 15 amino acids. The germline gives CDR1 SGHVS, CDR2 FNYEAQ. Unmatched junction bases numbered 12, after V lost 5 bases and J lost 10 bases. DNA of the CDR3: TGTGCCAGCAGCACCTACAGGGGGCCAAATAGCGAGCAGTTCTTC. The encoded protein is CASSTYRGPNSEQFF.

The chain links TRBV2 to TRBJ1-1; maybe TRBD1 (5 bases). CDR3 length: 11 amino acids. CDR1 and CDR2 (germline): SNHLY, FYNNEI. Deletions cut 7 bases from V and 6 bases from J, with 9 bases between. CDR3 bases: TGTGCCAGCAAGTGGGGGGCTGAAGCTTTCTTT. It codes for CASKWGAEAFF.

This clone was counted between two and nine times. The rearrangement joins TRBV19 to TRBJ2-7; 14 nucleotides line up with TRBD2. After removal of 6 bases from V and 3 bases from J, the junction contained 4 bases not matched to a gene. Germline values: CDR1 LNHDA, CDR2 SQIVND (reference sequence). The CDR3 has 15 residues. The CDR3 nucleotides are TGTGCCAGTAGCAGGGGACTAGCGGGGGTCTACGAGCAGTACTTC. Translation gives CASSRGLAGVYEQYF.

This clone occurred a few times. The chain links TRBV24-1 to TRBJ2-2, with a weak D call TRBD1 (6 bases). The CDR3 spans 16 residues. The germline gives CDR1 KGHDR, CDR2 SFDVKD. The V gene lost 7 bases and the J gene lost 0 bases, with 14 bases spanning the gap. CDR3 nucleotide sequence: TGTGCCACCAGCCCGACAGGCCTCACGAACACCGGGGAGCTGTTTTTT. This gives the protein CATSPTGLTNTGELFF.

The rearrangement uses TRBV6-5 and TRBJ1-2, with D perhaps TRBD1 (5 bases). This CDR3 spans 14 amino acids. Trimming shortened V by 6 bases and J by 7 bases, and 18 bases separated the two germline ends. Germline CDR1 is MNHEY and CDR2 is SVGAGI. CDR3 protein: CASSQNGQVGGYTF. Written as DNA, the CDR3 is TGTGCCAGCAGCCAGAACGGACAAGTAGGTGGCTACACCTTC.

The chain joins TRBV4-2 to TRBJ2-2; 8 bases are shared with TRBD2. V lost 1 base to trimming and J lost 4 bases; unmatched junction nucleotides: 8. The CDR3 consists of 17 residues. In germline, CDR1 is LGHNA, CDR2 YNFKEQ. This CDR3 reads CASSQVSGAGGTGELFF. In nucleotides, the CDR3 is TGTGCCAGCAGCCAAGTATCCGGGGCGGGGGGCACCGGGGAGCTGTTTTTT.

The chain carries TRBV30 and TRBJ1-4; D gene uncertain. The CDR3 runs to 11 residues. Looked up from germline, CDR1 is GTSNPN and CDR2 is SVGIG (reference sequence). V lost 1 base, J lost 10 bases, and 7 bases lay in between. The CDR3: CAWSAGVKLFF. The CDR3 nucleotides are TGTGCCTGGAGTGCCGGGGTAAAACTGTTTTTT.

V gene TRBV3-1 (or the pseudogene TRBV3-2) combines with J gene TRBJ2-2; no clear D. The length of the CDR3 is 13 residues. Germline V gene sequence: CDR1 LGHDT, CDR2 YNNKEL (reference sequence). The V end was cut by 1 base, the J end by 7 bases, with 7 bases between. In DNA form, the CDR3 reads TGTGCCAGCAGCCAAGCCGGTGGCGGGGAGCTGTTTTTT. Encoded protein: CASSQAGGGELFF.

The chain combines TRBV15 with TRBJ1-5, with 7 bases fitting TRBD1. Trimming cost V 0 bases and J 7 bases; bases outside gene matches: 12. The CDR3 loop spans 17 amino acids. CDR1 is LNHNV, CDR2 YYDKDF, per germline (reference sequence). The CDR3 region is CATSRDDTGAFGQPQHF. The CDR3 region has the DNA TGTGCCACCAGCAGAGATGACACAGGGGCATTCGGGCAGCCCCAGCATTTT. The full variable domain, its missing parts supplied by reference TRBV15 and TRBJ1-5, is DAMVIQNPRYQVTQFGKPVTLSCSQTLNHNVMYWYQQKSSQAPKLLFHYYDKDFNNEADTPDNFQSRRPNTSFCFLDIRSPGLGDTAMYLCATSRDDTGAFGQPQHFGDGTRLSIL.

The chain's CDR3 is CASRTGLAGAEETQYF. CDR3 nucleotides: TGCGCCAGCAGAACAGGACTAGCGGGGGCCGAAGAGACCCAGTACTTC. The chain employs TRBV5-1 and TRBJ2-5, with TRBD2 identical over 13 bases. The CDR3 contains 16 residues. The germline gives CDR1 SGHRS, CDR2 YFSETQ. Germline trimming cut 5 bases from V and 3 bases from J; bases unmatched to any gene: 7.

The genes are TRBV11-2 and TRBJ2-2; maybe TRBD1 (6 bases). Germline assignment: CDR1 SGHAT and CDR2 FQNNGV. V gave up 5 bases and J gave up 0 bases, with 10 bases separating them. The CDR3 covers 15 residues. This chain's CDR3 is CASSPGQTNTGELFF. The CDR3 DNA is TGTGCCAGCAGCCCGGGACAAACGAACACCGGGGAGCTGTTTTTT.

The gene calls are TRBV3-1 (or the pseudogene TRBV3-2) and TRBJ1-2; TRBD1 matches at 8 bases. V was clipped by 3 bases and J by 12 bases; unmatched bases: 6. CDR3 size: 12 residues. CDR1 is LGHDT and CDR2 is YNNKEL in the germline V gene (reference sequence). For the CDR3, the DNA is TGTGCCAGCAGCCAGTCGGACAGGGCGAACACCTTC. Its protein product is CASSQSDRANTF.

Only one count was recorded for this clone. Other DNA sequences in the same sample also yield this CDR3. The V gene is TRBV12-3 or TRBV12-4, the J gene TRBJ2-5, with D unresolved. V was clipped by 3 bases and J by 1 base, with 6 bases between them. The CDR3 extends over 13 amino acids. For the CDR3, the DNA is TGTGCCAGCAGTTTTGGCAGCCAAGAGACCCAGTACTTC. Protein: CASSFGSQETQYF.

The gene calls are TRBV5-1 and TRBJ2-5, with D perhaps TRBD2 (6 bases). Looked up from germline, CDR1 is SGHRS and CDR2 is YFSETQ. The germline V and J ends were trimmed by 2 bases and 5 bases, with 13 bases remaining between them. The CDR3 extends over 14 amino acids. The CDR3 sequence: CASSLGGVWETQYF. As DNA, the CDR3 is TGCGCCAGCAGCTTAGGCGGGGTGTGGGAGACCCAGTACTTC.

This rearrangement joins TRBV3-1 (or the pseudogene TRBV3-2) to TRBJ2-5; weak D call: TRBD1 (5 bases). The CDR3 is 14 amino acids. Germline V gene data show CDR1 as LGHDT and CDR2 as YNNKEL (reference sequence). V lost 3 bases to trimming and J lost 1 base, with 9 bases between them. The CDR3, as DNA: TGTGCCAGCAGCCAGTCAGGGATCCAAGAGACCCAGTACTTC. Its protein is CASSQSGIQETQYF.

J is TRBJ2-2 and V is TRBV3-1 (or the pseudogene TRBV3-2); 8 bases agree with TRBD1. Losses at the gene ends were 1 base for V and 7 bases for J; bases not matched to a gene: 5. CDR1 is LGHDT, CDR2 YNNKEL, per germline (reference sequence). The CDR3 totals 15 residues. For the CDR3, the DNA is TGTGCCAGCAGCCAAGCCAGGGGGCATGGCGGGGAGCTGTTTTTT. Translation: CASSQARGHGGELFF.

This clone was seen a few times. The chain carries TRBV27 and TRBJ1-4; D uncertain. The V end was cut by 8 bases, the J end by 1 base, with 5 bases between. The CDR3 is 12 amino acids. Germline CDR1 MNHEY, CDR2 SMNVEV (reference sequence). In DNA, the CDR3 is TGTGCCAGCGCGAGAACTAATGAAAAACTGTTTTTT. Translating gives CASARTNEKLFF.

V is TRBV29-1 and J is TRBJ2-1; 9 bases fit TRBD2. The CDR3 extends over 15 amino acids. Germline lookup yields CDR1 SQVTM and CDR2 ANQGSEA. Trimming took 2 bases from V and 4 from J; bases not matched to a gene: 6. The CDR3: CSVEIGSGGYNEQFF. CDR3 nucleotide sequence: TGCAGCGTTGAAATTGGTAGCGGGGGATACAATGAGCAGTTCTTC.

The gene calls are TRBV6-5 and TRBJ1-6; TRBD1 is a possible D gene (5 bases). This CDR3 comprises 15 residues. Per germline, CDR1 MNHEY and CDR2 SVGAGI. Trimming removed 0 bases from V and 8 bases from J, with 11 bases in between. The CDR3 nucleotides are TGTGCCAGCAGTTACTCGTTGACGGGGGATTCACCCCTCCACTTT. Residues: CASSYSLTGDSPLHF.

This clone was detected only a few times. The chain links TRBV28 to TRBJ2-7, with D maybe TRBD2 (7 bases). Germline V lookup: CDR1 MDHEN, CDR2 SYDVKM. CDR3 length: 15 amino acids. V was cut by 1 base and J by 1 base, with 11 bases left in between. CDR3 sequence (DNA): TGTGCCAGCAGTTTATCGGGGGGCAATTCCTACGAGCAGTACGTC. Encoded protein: CASSLSGGNSYEQYV.

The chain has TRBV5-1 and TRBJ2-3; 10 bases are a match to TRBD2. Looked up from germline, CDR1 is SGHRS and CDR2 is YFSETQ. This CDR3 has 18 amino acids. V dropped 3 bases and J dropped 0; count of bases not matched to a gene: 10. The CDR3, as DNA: TGCGCCAGCAGCTCGGGACTAGCGAGCGGTACTAGCACAGATACGCAGTATTTT. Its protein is CASSSGLASGTSTDTQYF.

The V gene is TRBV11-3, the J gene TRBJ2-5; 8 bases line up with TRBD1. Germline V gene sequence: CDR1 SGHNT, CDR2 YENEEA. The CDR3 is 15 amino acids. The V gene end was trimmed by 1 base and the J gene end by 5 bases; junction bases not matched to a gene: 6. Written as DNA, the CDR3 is TGTGCCAGCAGCTTAGCCCGACAGGGGAGCGAGACCCAGTACTTC. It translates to CASSLARQGSETQYF.

CDR3: CASSEAVRGWYEQYV. As DNA, the CDR3 is TGTGCCAGCAGTGAGGCGGTCAGGGGATGGTACGAGCAGTACGTC. The chain recombines TRBV6-1 with TRBJ2-7; TRBD1 is a possible D gene (6 bases). Germline values: CDR1 MNHNS, CDR2 SASEGT. The CDR3 totals 15 residues. Trimming cost V 3 bases and J 4 bases, with 16 bases left between them.

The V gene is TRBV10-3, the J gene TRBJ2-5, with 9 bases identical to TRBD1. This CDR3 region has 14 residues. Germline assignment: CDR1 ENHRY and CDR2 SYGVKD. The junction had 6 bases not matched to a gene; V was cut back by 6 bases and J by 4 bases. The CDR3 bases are TGTGCCATCAGACCGGGACAGGGTAGAGAGACCCAGTACTTC. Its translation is CAIRPGQGRETQYF.

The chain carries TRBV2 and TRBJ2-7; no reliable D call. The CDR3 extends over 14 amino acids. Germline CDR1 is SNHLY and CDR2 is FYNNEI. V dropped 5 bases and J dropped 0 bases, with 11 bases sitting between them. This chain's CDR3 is CASSKETSSYEQYF. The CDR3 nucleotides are TGTGCCAGCAGTAAAGAAACCAGCTCCTACGAGCAGTACTTC.